This T cell receptor (beta chain) is from a study of T cell repertoires in cytomegalovirus infection. Study information: Shared public TCR beta signatures pointed to both CMV infection and a matching HLA type.

MiXCR, applied by TCRdb to the reads, yields one record per CDR3 protein. The sample records approximately 910,000 distinct CDR3 sequences, less than 35% being singletons. This clonotype appeared a single time. Antigen: not known. The germline V and J ends were trimmed by 1 base and 12 bases, with 19 bases remaining between them. The CDR3 runs to 15 residues. The germline gives CDR1 MNHEY, CDR2 SVGAGI. The TCR was taken from a human donor in good health (CMV status not recorded). Some clones in this sample may be carry-over from other donors' samples. This specimen consisted of cultured CD8+ T cells from PBMCs, obtained from culture after CMV antigen stimulation. The chain combines TRBV6-5 with TRBJ2-1; D may be TRBD2 (6 bases). CDR3 sequence reads: CASSYFSEGPWGQFF. In DNA, the CDR3 is TGTGCCAGCAGTTACTTCTCGGAGGGCCCCTGGGGGCAGTTCTTC.